These 2 T cell receptor beta chains were sequenced from one sample in a study of blood T cell repertoires in COVID-19 (dated by TCRdb to 2018 to 2021). Receptor libraries were prepared by the immunoSEQ multiplex PCR assay. This immuneACCESS table, as held by TCRdb, lists in-frame sequences with V and J called but not all clones. Of the missing ones, under half trace to an unresolved V gene in checked studies; the others have no known cause. For this sample there are about 100,000 clones; around 88% appear just once. Of the sample, under 5.5% falls within the top ten clones. Sequencing was carried out using peripheral blood. These receptors all come from a human donor in a cohort sampled during active COVID-19.

V and J are TRBV7-9 and TRBJ2-2; 8 bases fit TRBD1. V lost 0 bases to trimming and J lost 6 bases; unmatched junction nucleotides: 0. Germline V gives CDR1 SEHNR, CDR2 FQNEAQ (reference sequence). The CDR3 contains 14 residues. The CDR3 here is CASSLAQGAGELFF. The DNA of the CDR3 is TGTGCCAGCAGCTTAGCACAGGGGGCCGGGGAGCTGTTTTTT.

There are a few counts of this clone. The rearrangement links TRBV4-1 to TRBJ2-1; TRBD1 agrees at 9 bases. This CDR3 has 15 amino acids. CDR1 and CDR2 (germline): MGHRA, YSYEKL. The ends lost 4 bases at V and 5 bases at J; junction bases unmatched: 6. This chain's CDR3 is CASSPWGQGHNEQFF. For the CDR3, the DNA is TGCGCCAGCAGCCCGTGGGGACAGGGCCACAATGAGCAGTTCTTC.